The 27 T cell receptor beta chains given below trace back to one sample, sequenced in a study of T cells after yellow fever vaccination (dated by TCRdb to between 2019 and 2020). The method was 5' RACE. TCRdb records Illumina HiSeq 2500 as the sequencer. TCRdb ran its own pipeline on the public reads, namely fastp trimming at Q25 and MiXCR clone calling, and kept in-frame beta chains. Rows merge per CDR3 protein into single entries with the most common DNA and genes. Here the sample has a few hundred thousand distinct CDR3 sequences; approximately 10% occur a single time. Clones ranked in the top ten supply more than 15% of the sample. What this sample's treatment or condition label stands for: live attenuated yellow fever vaccine strain. Sequenced here: PBMCs, sampled on the day of the first yellow fever vaccination. These receptors came from a man aged 18 to 35 who received the YFV17D yellow fever vaccine.

The CDR3 DNA reads as TGCGCCAGCAGTGAGTCCCTCCGGGCTAGCGGGGGACCCTACGAGCAGTACTTC. As protein: CASSESLRASGGPYEQYF. This chain connects TRBV10-1 to TRBJ2-7; 10 bases are a match to TRBD2. CDR3 length: 18 amino acids. V shed 0 bases, J shed 2 bases, and the junction held 10 bases outside the gene matches. Germline V gene data show CDR1 as WNHNN and CDR2 as SYGVQD (reference sequence).

This clonotype was counted between two and nine times. V and J are TRBV27 and TRBJ2-4; possibly TRBD1 or TRBD2 for D (6 bases each). V shed 1 base and J shed 4 bases, with 11 bases lying between them. The CDR3 extends over 15 amino acids. The germline V gene has CDR1 MNHEY and CDR2 SMNVEV (reference sequence). The CDR3 sequence is CASSLFWGAKNIQYF. CDR3 coding DNA: TGTGCCAGCAGTTTATTTTGGGGGGCGAAAAACATTCAGTACTTC.

This clonotype showed up many times. CDR3 in amino acids: CASSFAGELFF. CDR3 nucleotide sequence: TGTGCCAGCAGTTTCGCCGGGGAGCTGTTTTTT. The V and J genes are TRBV12-3 or TRBV12-4 and TRBJ2-2; D not certain. Trimming shortened V by 3 bases and J by 6 bases, and 2 bases separated the two germline ends. The CDR3 spans 11 residues.

This clonotype was recorded many times. This sequence joins TRBV12-3 or TRBV12-4 and TRBJ2-2; perhaps D is TRBD1 or TRBD2 (5 bases each). Trimming shortened V by 4 bases and J by 0 bases, and 12 bases separated the two germline ends. The CDR3 extends over 16 amino acids. The DNA of the CDR3 is TGTGCCAGCAGTTCATTCGTGGGGGCGAACACCGGGGAGCTGTTTTTT. It codes for CASSSFVGANTGELFF.

Details on this clonotype: This sequence may be a read error, since a much larger clone differs from it by one base. V gene TRBV5-1 combines with J gene TRBJ2-1; no reliable D call. Per germline, CDR1 SGHRS and CDR2 YFSETQ. Between the trimmed V and J ends, which lost 0 bases and 5 bases, there was a span of 6 bases. The length of the CDR3 is 13 residues. The CDR3 nucleotides are TGCGCCAGCAGCTTGGGGTGGAACAATGAGCAGTTCTTC. As protein: CASSLGWNNEQFF.

J is TRBJ2-3 and V is TRBV5-1; possibly TRBD1 for D (5 bases). This CDR3 comprises 13 residues. The V and J ends lost 0 bases and 5 bases respectively, with 7 bases between them. Germline loops: CDR1 SGHRS, CDR2 YFSETQ. The CDR3 DNA is TGCGCCAGCAGCTTGGAAGGGGAAGATACGCAGTATTTT. Translated: CASSLEGEDTQYF.

This clonotype has ten or more counts. The chain is built from TRBV4-1 and TRBJ2-5; no reliable D call. The ends were cut back, 0 bases at V and 7 bases at J, with 9 bases in the middle. The CDR3 contains 13 residues. Germline V gene data show CDR1 as MGHRA and CDR2 as YSYEKL. The CDR3 region has the DNA TGCGCCAGCAGCCAAGATTTGTACAGGACCCAGTACTTC. It translates to CASSQDLYRTQYF.

There are a few counts of this clonotype. The chain carries TRBV27 and TRBJ2-2; D is perhaps TRBD2 (5 bases). V was shortened by 10 bases and J by 5 bases, with 20 bases between the two germline ends. Germline V gene lookup returns CDR1 MNHEY and CDR2 SMNVEV (reference sequence). The CDR3 length is 15 residues. CDR3 DNA sequence: TGTGCCATCACGACCGGGAAGCTTCGAACCGGGGAGCTGTTTTTT. Translated: CAITTGKLRTGELFF.

The gene calls are TRBV5-4 and TRBJ2-7, with TRBD1 as a possible D gene (6 bases). The CDR3 length is 14 residues. The germline V gene encodes CDR1 SGHNT and CDR2 YYREEE (reference sequence). Trimming stripped 5 bases from V and 2 bases from J, with 14 bases between. For the CDR3, the DNA is TGTGCCAGCAGTCGAACAGGGTATACCTACGAGCAGTACGTC. As protein: CASSRTGYTYEQYV.

This chain's CDR3 is CASRPGTSGSYEQYF. CDR3 coding DNA: TGTGCCAGCAGACCCGGGACTAGCGGATCCTACGAGCAGTACTTC. The rearrangement links TRBV2 to TRBJ2-7; 11 nucleotides line up with TRBD2. This CDR3 is 15 amino acids long. V trimming: 6 bases; J trimming: 1 base; junction bases outside the gene matches: 5. Germline loops: CDR1 SNHLY, CDR2 FYNNEI.

V usage is TRBV20-1 and J usage is TRBJ2-7, with 9 bases matching TRBD2. Germline trimming cut 0 bases from V and 6 bases from J; bases unmatched to any gene: 3. Germline V gene data show CDR1 as DFQATT and CDR2 as SNEGSKA (reference sequence). This CDR3 spans 13 amino acids. The CDR3 sequence: CSARDSGGTEQYV. DNA of the CDR3: TGCAGTGCTAGAGATAGCGGGGGAACCGAGCAGTACGTC.

The V gene is TRBV19, the J gene TRBJ2-3; 9 positions match TRBD2. This CDR3 is 15 amino acids long. The junction had 6 bases not matched to a gene; V was cut back by 4 bases and J by 4 bases. Germline-derived CDR1 and CDR2 are LNHDA and SQIVND (reference sequence). DNA of the CDR3: TGTGCCAGTAGTAGGGTAGCGGGGGAGCCAGATACGCAGTATTTT. It is translated as CASSRVAGEPDTQYF.

This clonotype was seen more than once but under ten times. V gene TRBV15 combines with J gene TRBJ1-5; D is ambiguous. The germline CDR1 and CDR2 sequences are LNHNV and YYDKDF (reference sequence). The CDR3 spans 15 residues. Trimming cost V 1 base and J 3 bases, with 10 bases left between them. The CDR3, as DNA: TGTGCCACCAGCAGAGCTGAGGGTACCAATCAGCCCCAGCATTTT. Its protein product is CATSRAEGTNQPQHF.

The chain links TRBV19 to TRBJ2-2, with D perhaps matching TRBD1 or TRBD2 (5 bases each). Germline CDR1 is LNHDA and CDR2 is SQIVND (reference sequence). The V end lost 5 bases, the J end lost 8 bases, and 15 bases lay between the germline ends. The CDR3 runs 14 residues. CDR3 region: CASSSGPLTGELFF. As DNA, the CDR3 is TGTGCCAGTAGTTCGGGACCTCTAACAGGGGAGCTGTTTTTT.

J is TRBJ2-6 and V is TRBV6-5; no reliable D call. CDR1 is MNHEY and CDR2 is SVGAGI in the germline V gene. The CDR3 is 13 amino acids. V was cut by 5 bases and J by 3 bases, with 5 bases left in between. The CDR3 sequence is CASSPNGANVLTF. In DNA, the CDR3 is TGTGCCAGCAGTCCCAATGGGGCCAACGTCCTGACTTTC.

A few counts support this clonotype. This chain uses TRBV7-9 with TRBJ2-1; 7 bases map to TRBD1. The CDR3 sequence is 17 residues long. Germline V CDR1 and CDR2: SEHNR, FQNEAQ (reference sequence). V trimming: 1 base; J trimming: 0 bases; junction bases outside the gene matches: 6. The CDR3 spells CASSLVVGTVSYNEQFF. The CDR3 DNA reads as TGTGCCAGCAGCTTAGTGGTCGGGACAGTCTCCTACAATGAGCAGTTCTTC.

In the case of this clonotype: It may be a read error: a sequence one base away is much more abundant. V and J are TRBV4-3 and TRBJ1-1; D remains ambiguous. The CDR3 spans 17 residues. The germline gives CDR1 LGHNA, CDR2 YSLEER. V dropped 0 bases and J dropped 4 bases, with 18 bases sitting between them. Here the CDR3 DNA reads TGCGCCAGCAGCCAAGAAGTTGGTCGGACGTCGAGCACTGAAGCTTTCTTT. Protein: CASSQEVGRTSSTEAFF.

The sample holds a few counts of this clonotype. The rearrangement uses TRBV12-3 or TRBV12-4 and TRBJ1-4; 8 nucleotides match TRBD1. V was pared by 5 bases and J by 8 bases, with 7 bases of the junction left unmatched. The CDR3 runs 14 residues. The CDR3 spells CASSQTGVREKLFF. The CDR3 nucleotides read TGTGCCAGCAGTCAGACAGGGGTTCGGGAAAAACTGTTTTTT.

This clonotype was detected many times. The rearrangement uses TRBV12-3 or TRBV12-4 and TRBJ2-5; D might be TRBD2 (5 bases). V dropped 11 bases and J dropped 4 bases, with 14 bases sitting between them. CDR3 size: 12 residues. The CDR3: CASSNVGETQYF. CDR3 DNA: TGTGCCTCTAGCAACGTGGGAGAGACCCAGTACTTC.

The rearrangement links TRBV6-6 to TRBJ2-1, with 11 bases lining up with TRBD1. The CDR3 is 13 amino acids. Germline V gives CDR1 MNHNY, CDR2 SVGAGI (reference sequence). Unmatched junction bases numbered 2, after V lost 9 bases and J lost 4 bases. CDR3 coding DNA: TGTGCCAGTGGGACAGGGGGGTACAATGAGCAGTTCTTC. Translating it yields CASGTGGYNEQFF.

The V gene is TRBV12-3 or TRBV12-4, the J gene TRBJ1-1; D is uncertain. Deletions cut 4 bases from V and 7 bases from J, with 16 bases between. The CDR3 covers 14 residues. The CDR3 reads CASSSDVTLNEAFF. Written as DNA, the CDR3 is TGTGCCAGCAGTTCGGACGTCACGTTGAATGAAGCTTTCTTT.

This rearrangement joins TRBV7-8 to TRBJ2-1; 9 bases align to TRBD2. The germline V gene has CDR1 SGHVS and CDR2 FQNEAQ. CDR3 size: 18 residues. J lost 0 bases, V lost 1 base, and 7 bases had no gene match. The DNA for the CDR3 is TGTGCCAGCAGCTTAGTAGGCGGGGGGGTTAGCTCCTACAATGAGCAGTTCTTC. Translation: CASSLVGGGVSSYNEQFF.

This clonotype was observed a handful of times. The chain uses TRBV10-3 and TRBJ2-7; TRBD1 or TRBD2 may be the D gene (5 bases each). From germline, CDR1 is ENHRY and CDR2 SYGVKD. The CDR3 has 12 amino acids. Trimming left V 8 bases short and J 1 base short, with 9 bases between. The CDR3 loop reads CAIGTDSYEQYF. The CDR3 DNA sequence: TGTGCCATCGGGACCGATTCCTACGAGCAGTACTTC.

The genes are TRBV15 and TRBJ1-5, with 7 positions matching TRBD1. Germline V gene lookup returns CDR1 LNHNV and CDR2 YYDKDF (reference sequence). The CDR3 has 13 residues. The V segment lost 5 bases and the J segment 7 bases; nucleotides outside the gene matches: 5. Written as DNA, the CDR3 is TGTGCCACCAGCGAGGGGGCAAGGCAGCCCCAGCATTTT. Its protein is CATSEGARQPQHF.

The chain couples TRBV5-1 to TRBJ2-4; D remains unclear. The CDR3 totals 16 residues. The V and J ends lost 9 bases and 0 bases respectively, with 19 bases between them. From germline, CDR1 is SGHRS and CDR2 YFSETQ. The CDR3 spells CAKDFLLRRAKNIQYF. DNA for the CDR3: TGCGCCAAAGATTTCCTTCTTCGGAGAGCCAAAAACATTCAGTACTTC.

Only a few counts were recorded for this clonotype. The chain combines TRBV12-3 or TRBV12-4 with TRBJ2-7; D gene unclear. The CDR3 contains 14 residues. The V and J ends lost 6 bases and 2 bases respectively, with 14 bases between them. The CDR3 bases are TGTGCCAGCAGCCCCGAGGACCGGACCTACGAGCAGTACTTC. Encoded protein: CASSPEDRTYEQYF.

V is TRBV18 and J is TRBJ2-5; tentative D call: TRBD2 (6 bases). V was shortened by 2 bases and J by 1 base, with 11 bases between the two germline ends. Germline V lookup: CDR1 KGHSH, CDR2 LQKENI. The CDR3 is 15 residues long. The CDR3 loop is CASSPNSGIQETQYF. CDR3 bases: TGTGCCAGCTCACCAAATAGCGGAATCCAAGAGACCCAGTACTTC. Complete variable domain (other parts from reference TRBV18 and TRBJ2-5): NAGVMQNPRHLVRRRGQEARLRCSPMKGHSHVYWYRQLPEEGLKFMVYLQKENIIDESGMPKERFSAEFPKEGPSILRIQQVVRGDSAAYFCASSPNSGIQETQYFGPGTRLLVL.